This entry features one T cell receptor (beta chain) sequence. Its antigen is still unknown. No base qualities exist here, and no much larger clone lies one base off it. This sample is part of a study of graft-versus-host responses after intestinal transplantation (dated by TCRdb to the early 2020s). Background on the whole study: Recipients received multivisceral, liver-intestinal, or isolated intestinal transplants. To identify alloreactive clones, pre-transplant mixed lymphocyte reaction products were sequenced and then compared with unstimulated pre-transplant donor and recipient T cells. After intestinal transplantation, graft-versus-host and host-versus-graft alloreactive T cell clones were followed in the graft, circulation and bone marrow using bulk TCR-beta CDR3 sequencing. Donor T cell macrochimerism was defined as a peak of at least 4% donor T cells among recipient peripheral blood mononuclear cells. Every recipient was given anti-thymocyte globulin induction, followed by about three years of maintenance tacrolimus and steroids. The cohort enrolled fewer than 25 intestinal transplant recipients including one retransplant, and a few patients lacking pretransplant specimens were excluded. Rather than going through the commercial service, samples from a few later patients were sequenced in-house on an Illumina MiSeq and processed with MiXCR.

The method was the immunoSEQ multiplex PCR assay. High-throughput TCR-beta CDR3 sequencing of genomic DNA from most patients was performed by Adaptive Biotechnologies. The paper's processing steps were these. TCR sequencing data were retrieved from Adaptive's ImmunoSEQ software for some 19 patients, whereas a few other patients were processed with MiXCR and VDJtools. CDR3 nucleotide sequences shared between donor and recipient were removed because their origin could not be assigned. To count as alloreactive, a clone needed at least 2-fold expansion over unstimulated cells and a minimum CFSE-low frequency of 0.002% (template counts) or 0.001% (read counts). A clone was considered mappable if detected in the sequenced pre-transplant spleen, lymph node, or MLR CFSE-low populations of the donor or recipient. The cumulative frequency of alloreactive clones was calculated as a percentage of all sequences, weighted by copy number. TCRdb stores this immuneACCESS table with in-frame sequences only. Part of the clones is absent; in the studies checked, under half of the shortfall reflects unresolved V genes, and no reason is known for the rest. From that table come the V and J calls and clone size; the DNA was used to work out D and trimming. This sample holds 45,000 or so clones; 91% were observed only once. The ten top clones hold nearly 4.5% of the sample.

Ends trimmed: V by 0 bases, J by 5 bases; bases unmatched to a gene: 6. CDR1 and CDR2 (MGHRA, YSYEKL) derive from the germline V gene. Measured from the cysteine to the phenylalanine, the CDR3 is 15 residues long. The CDR3 DNA has 45 bases and is translated from base 1. Broad study findings and their caveats: GvH clones were detected in recipient bone marrow, and some appeared earlier in ileal mucosa or blood, consistent with an intestinal mucosal origin. Patients with donor T cell macrochimerism had high GvH to HvG T cell clonal ratios in their allografts. The conclusions were limited by the relatively low number and heterogeneity of the intestinal transplant patients. Early after transplant, peak levels of circulating GvH clones were found to be associated with declines in HvG clones.

In the first month after transplant, blood samples were collected up to 4 times, and after that at least monthly when available. The sequence links TRBV4-1 to TRBJ1-1; 7 junctional bases match TRBD1. The starting material was PBMCs, obtained 524 days after transplant. This receptor was obtained from a human patient who received an intestinal transplant, so some T cells may come from the graft donor. The CDR3 sequence is CASSQETGRETEAFF. The nucleotide sequence is given as TGCGCCAGCAGCCAAGAGACAGGGAGAGAGACTGAAGCTTTCTTT.